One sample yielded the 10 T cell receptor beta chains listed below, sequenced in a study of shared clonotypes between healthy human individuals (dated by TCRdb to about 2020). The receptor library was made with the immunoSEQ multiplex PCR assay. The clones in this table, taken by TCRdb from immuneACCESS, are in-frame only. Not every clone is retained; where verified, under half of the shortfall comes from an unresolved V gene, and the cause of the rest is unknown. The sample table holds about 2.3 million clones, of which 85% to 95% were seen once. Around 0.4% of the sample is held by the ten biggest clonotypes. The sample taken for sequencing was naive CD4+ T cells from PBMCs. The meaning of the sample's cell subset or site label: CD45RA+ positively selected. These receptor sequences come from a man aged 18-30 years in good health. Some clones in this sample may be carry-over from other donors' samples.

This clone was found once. CDR3 sequence: CATSRDRGWNTEAFF. The CDR3 DNA reads TGTGCCACCAGCAGAGACAGGGGGTGGAACACTGAAGCTTTCTTT. V and J are TRBV15 and TRBJ1-1; 7 bases map to TRBD1. Germline trimming cut 0 bases from V and 1 base from J; bases unmatched to any gene: 2. Germline V gene data show CDR1 as LNHNV and CDR2 as YYDKDF (reference sequence). This CDR3 is 15 amino acids long.

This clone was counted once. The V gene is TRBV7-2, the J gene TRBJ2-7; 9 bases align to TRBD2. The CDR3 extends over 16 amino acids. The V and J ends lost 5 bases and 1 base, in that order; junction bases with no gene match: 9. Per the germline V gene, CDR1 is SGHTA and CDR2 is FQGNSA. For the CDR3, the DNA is TGTGCCAGCAGCCAGGAGGGGACTAGCAGATCCTACGAGCAGTACTTC. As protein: CASSQEGTSRSYEQYF.

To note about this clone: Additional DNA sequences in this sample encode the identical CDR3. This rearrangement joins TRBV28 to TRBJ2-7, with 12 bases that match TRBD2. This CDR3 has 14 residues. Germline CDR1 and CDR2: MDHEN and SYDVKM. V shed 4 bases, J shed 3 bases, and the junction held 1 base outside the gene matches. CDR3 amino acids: CASSSTSGSYEQYF. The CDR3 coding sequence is TGTGCCAGCAGTTCGACTAGCGGGAGCTACGAGCAGTACTTC. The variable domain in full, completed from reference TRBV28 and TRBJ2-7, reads DVKVTQSSRYLVKRTGEKVFLECVQDMDHENMFWYRQDPGLGLRLIYFSYDVKMKEKGDIPEGYSVSREKKERFSLILESASTNQTSMYLCASSSTSGSYEQYFGPGTRLTVT.

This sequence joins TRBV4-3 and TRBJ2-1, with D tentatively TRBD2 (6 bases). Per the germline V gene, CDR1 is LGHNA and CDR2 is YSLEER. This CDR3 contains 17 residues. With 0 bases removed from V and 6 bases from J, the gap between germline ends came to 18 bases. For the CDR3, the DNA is TGCGCCAGCAGCCAAGATGGAGGGGACCTAATACGCAATGAGCAGTTCTTC. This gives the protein CASSQDGGDLIRNEQFF.

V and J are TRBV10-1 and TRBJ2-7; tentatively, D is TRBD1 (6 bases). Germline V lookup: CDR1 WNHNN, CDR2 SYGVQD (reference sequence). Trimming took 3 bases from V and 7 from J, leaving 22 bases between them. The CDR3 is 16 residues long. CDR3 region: CASSDPTGPIPGEQYF. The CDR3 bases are TGCGCCAGCAGTGACCCGACAGGTCCCATCCCGGGGGAGCAGTACTTC.

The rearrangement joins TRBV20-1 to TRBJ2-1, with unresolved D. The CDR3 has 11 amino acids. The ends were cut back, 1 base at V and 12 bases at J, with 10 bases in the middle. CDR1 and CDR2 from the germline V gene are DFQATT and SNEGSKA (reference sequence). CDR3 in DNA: TGCAGTGCTAGAGTGGGAACCTGGCAGTTCTTC. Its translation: CSARVGTWQFF.

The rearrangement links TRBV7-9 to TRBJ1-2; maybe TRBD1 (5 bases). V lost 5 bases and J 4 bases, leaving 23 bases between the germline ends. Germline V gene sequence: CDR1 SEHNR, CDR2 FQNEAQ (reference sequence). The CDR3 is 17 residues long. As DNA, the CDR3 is TGTGCCAGCAGCCCCAGGGAGCAGGCCTCTCGCGCCTATGGCTACACCTTC. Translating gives CASSPREQASRAYGYTF.

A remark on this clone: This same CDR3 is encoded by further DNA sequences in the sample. CDR3 sequence reads: CSGAVNYGYTF. CDR3 nucleotide sequence: TGCAGTGGAGCAGTTAACTATGGCTACACCTTC. The gene calls are TRBV20-1 and TRBJ1-2; D not certain. With 7 bases removed from V and 1 base from J, the gap between germline ends came to 7 bases. The length of the CDR3 is 11 residues. CDR1 is DFQATT and CDR2 is SNEGSKA in the germline V gene (reference sequence).

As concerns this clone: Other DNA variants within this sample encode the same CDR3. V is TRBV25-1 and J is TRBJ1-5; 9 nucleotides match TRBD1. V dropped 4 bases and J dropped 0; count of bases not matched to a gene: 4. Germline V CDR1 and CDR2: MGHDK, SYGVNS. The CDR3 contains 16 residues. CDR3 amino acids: CASSAGTGYSNQPQHF. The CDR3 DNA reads TGTGCCAGCAGTGCCGGGACAGGGTATAGCAATCAGCCCCAGCATTTT.

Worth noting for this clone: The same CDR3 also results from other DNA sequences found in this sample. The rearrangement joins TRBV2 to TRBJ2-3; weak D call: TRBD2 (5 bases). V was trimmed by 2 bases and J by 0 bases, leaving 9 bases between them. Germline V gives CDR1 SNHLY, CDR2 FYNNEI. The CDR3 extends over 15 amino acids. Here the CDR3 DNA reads TGTGCCAGCAGTGAAAATAGCGCCAGCACAGATACGCAGTATTTT. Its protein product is CASSENSASTDTQYF.